The clone carrying this TCR beta chain was found a few times. Its antigen remains unidentified. The V gene end was trimmed by 6 bases and the J gene end by 8 bases; junction bases not matched to a gene: 9. CDR3 size: 14 residues. CDR1 and CDR2 (germline): SGHTA, FQGNSA. This sample was taken from a study of T cells after yellow fever vaccination. General observations from the study: Most primary-vaccination clones reappeared after the booster (approximately 95% CD4, approximately 88% CD8).

TCRdb fed the 5' RACE reads into MiXCR, producing one record per CDR3 protein. The data contain 620,000 or so distinct CDR3 sequences, 9% to 15% of them singletons. The V gene is TRBV7-2, the J gene TRBJ2-3; TRBD2 matches 9 bases. The TCR was taken from a young man who received the YFV17D yellow fever vaccine. Sequencing was performed on PBMCs, taken on the day of the yellow fever booster vaccination. The CDR3, as DNA: TGTGCCAGCAGACAAGAACGGCGGGAGGGTACGCAGTATTTT. This translates into CASRQERREGTQYF.